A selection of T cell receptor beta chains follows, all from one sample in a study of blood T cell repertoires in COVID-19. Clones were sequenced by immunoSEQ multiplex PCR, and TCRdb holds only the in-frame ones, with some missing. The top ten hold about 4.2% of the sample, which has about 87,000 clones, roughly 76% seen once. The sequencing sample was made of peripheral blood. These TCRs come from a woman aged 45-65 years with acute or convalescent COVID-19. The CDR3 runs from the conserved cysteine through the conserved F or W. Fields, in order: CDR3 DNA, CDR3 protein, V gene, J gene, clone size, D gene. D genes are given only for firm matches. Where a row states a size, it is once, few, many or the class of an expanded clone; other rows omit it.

TGTGCCTGGAGTGGGGGGGACAATCAGCCCCAGCATTTT	CAWSGGDNQPQHF	TRBV30	TRBJ1-5	few	NA
TGTGCCAGCGCCTTTGCGGGTTGGCAGCCCCAGCATTTT	CASAFAGWQPQHF	TRBV28	TRBJ1-5	NA	NA
TGTGCCAGCAGCTTTAGTGGCCAGGGGGCGTACGGCTACACCTTC	CASSFSGQGAYGYTF	TRBV5-6	TRBJ1-2	NA	TRBD1
TGTGCCAGCAGCTTAGCGGAGGGTTACGAGCAGTACTTC	CASSLAEGYEQYF	TRBV7-2	TRBJ2-7	NA	NA
TGTGCCAGCAGCGAGGCGGGGGGTCCCTATGGCTACACCTTC	CASSEAGGPYGYTF	TRBV2	TRBJ1-2	NA	NA
TGTGCCACCCGGGACTACCAGGAACCACAAGAGACCCAGTACTTC	CATRDYQEPQETQYF	TRBV19	TRBJ2-5	NA	TRBD2
TGTGCCAGCAGCGGAGGGCAGGGCCAGTGGGGGGCCAACGTCCTGACTTTC	CASSGGQGQWGANVLTF	TRBV5-4	TRBJ2-6	NA	NA
TGTGCCAGCAGCCTCGGGACAGGGCCATTGGATACGCAGTATTTT	CASSLGTGPLDTQYF	TRBV11-2	TRBJ2-3	NA	TRBD1
TGTGCCAGCTCACGGGGTAGCGGGAACACCGGGGAGCTGTTTTTT	CASSRGSGNTGELFF	TRBV18	TRBJ2-2	NA	NA
TGCGCCAGCAGCCAAGATTACTCGGTGAACTATGGCTACACCTTC	CASSQDYSVNYGYTF	TRBV4-1	TRBJ1-2	few	NA
TGTGCCAGCAGCTTGGCAACAGGGAACACTGAAGCTTTCTTT	CASSLATGNTEAFF	TRBV5-6	TRBJ1-1	NA	NA
TGTGCCAGTAGGGGAGGCAGGGGGGCCCTGCCCCAGCATTTT	CASRGGRGALPQHF	TRBV19	TRBJ1-5	NA	TRBD1
TGCGCCAGCAGGGGGGGTACCGGGACAGCAGCCCCTAAGGGTGGCTACACCTTC	CASRGGTGTAAPKGGYTF	TRBV10-1	TRBJ1-2	NA	TRBD1
TGTGCCAGCACGCGGGACAGGGGGCATGGCTACACCTTC	CASTRDRGHGYTF	TRBV7-2	TRBJ1-2	NA	TRBD1
TGTGCCAGCAGCTCTTCGGGACAGGCCTCCTACGAGCAGTACTTC	CASSSSGQASYEQYF	TRBV5-5	TRBJ2-7	NA	TRBD1
TGTGCCAGCACCCCCCGCGGGGGATGGAATGAAAAACTGTTTTTT	CASTPRGGWNEKLFF	TRBV27	TRBJ1-4	NA	NA
TGTGCCAGCGGGGAGGGAAGCACAGATACGCAGTATTTT	CASGEGSTDTQYF	TRBV12-3/TRBV12-4	TRBJ2-3	NA	TRBD2
TGTGCCAGCAGTTTAAGGGGACTGCCTCCCGGGGAGCTGTTTTTT	CASSLRGLPPGELFF	TRBV27	TRBJ2-2	once	NA
TGTGCCAGCAGTTTCAATATGGGGGACAGGGAGACAGATACGCAGTATTTT	CASSFNMGDRETDTQYF	TRBV27	TRBJ2-3	NA	TRBD1
TGTGCCAGCAGCCAAGGGACGGACAGGGCAGGCTACACCTTC	CASSQGTDRAGYTF	TRBV3-1/TRBV3-2	TRBJ1-2	NA	TRBD1
TGTGCCAGCAGTTACCTTCGGACTAGCGGGGGTTACGAGCAGTACTTC	CASSYLRTSGGYEQYF	TRBV6-5	TRBJ2-7	NA	TRBD2
TGTGCCAGCCGTCCTCAAAAAACAGGGGGCCGCACAGATACGCAGTATTTT	CASRPQKTGGRTDTQYF	TRBV27	TRBJ2-3	NA	TRBD1
TGCAGCGCTGGGGGGGGGCAAGAGACCCAGTACTTC	CSAGGGQETQYF	TRBV29-1	TRBJ2-5	NA	TRBD2
TGTGCCAGCAGCGGACGCACAGGGGCCTACGAGCAGTACTTC	CASSGRTGAYEQYF	TRBV6-2/TRBV6-3	TRBJ2-7	few	TRBD1
TGTGCCAGCAGCCAAGTCAGGGTGAGAAATCAGCCCCAGCATTTT	CASSQVRVRNQPQHF	TRBV3-1/TRBV3-2	TRBJ1-5	NA	NA
TGTGCCAGCAGTCCGACAGGGTTCCAGCCCCAGCATTTT	CASSPTGFQPQHF	TRBV6-2/TRBV6-3	TRBJ1-5	NA	TRBD1
TGTGCCACCAGCAGAGATCGTGCCGGGACAGAGGAAGCTTTCTTT	CATSRDRAGTEEAFF	TRBV15	TRBJ1-1	NA	TRBD1
TGTGCCAGCAGTCTCCACCGGGGGGCTGAAGCTTTCTTT	CASSLHRGAEAFF	TRBV28	TRBJ1-1	NA	NA
TGTGCCAGCAGCTCCCGTGGCGGCCCGAACACTGAAGCTTTCTTT	CASSSRGGPNTEAFF	TRBV7-6	TRBJ1-1	NA	NA
TGTGCCATCAGTCAGACAGGGCCCGAACACAATGAGCAGTTCTTC	CAISQTGPEHNEQFF	TRBV10-3	TRBJ2-1	NA	TRBD1
TGTGCCAGCACGGAGGGTCGGGGAGAGACCCAGTACTTC	CASTEGRGETQYF	TRBV21-1	TRBJ2-5	NA	NA
TGTGCCAGCAGCTCACGGACAGGGCCGAACACTGAAGCTTTCTTT	CASSSRTGPNTEAFF	TRBV9	TRBJ1-1	NA	TRBD1
TGTGCCAGCAGCTTAAACGCCCTTGGACAGCTCAATCAGCCCCAGCATTTT	CASSLNALGQLNQPQHF	TRBV7-9	TRBJ1-5	NA	NA
TGTGCCAGCAGCCAAGAAGGGACAGAAAATTCACCCCTCCACTTT	CASSQEGTENSPLHF	TRBV14	TRBJ1-6	few	TRBD1
TGTGCCAGCAGTGAAACTCCCTATGGCTACACCTTC	CASSETPYGYTF	TRBV6-1	TRBJ1-2	NA	NA
TGTGCCACCAGTGATCCTACTAGGGACACAGAGGCTTATGGCTACACCTTC	CATSDPTRDTEAYGYTF	TRBV24-1	TRBJ1-2	few	NA
TGTGCCAGCAGTTTAGCGTGGTTTGACACCGGGGAGCTGTTTTTT	CASSLAWFDTGELFF	TRBV27	TRBJ2-2	few	NA
TGTGCCACCAGCGACAGACTGAACACTGAAGCTTTCTTT	CATSDRLNTEAFF	TRBV24-1	TRBJ1-1	NA	NA
TGTGCCAGTGGGCAGGGTTTCGTGAACTCACCCCTCCACTTT	CASGQGFVNSPLHF	TRBV19	TRBJ1-6	NA	NA
TGTGCCAGCAGCGTATCGGCAGGGGCAGGTACTGAAGCTTTCTTT	CASSVSAGAGTEAFF	TRBV9	TRBJ1-1	NA	NA